The 32 T cell receptor beta chains presented below share a single source sample, sequenced in a study of shared clonotypes between healthy human individuals. Measured with immunoSEQ multiplex PCR; TCRdb has only the in-frame clones, and not every one. This sample has 2 million to 2.5 million clones, with 85% to 95% found just once. The sample consisted of naive CD4+ T cells from PBMCs. The subset denotes: CD45RA+ positively selected. These receptors were collected from a man aged 18 to 29 in good health. Some clones in this sample may be carry-over from other donors' samples.

This clone was found a few times. The chain carries TRBV2 and TRBJ2-1; possible D gene TRBD1, 6 bases. CDR1 and CDR2 (germline): SNHLY, FYNNEI. The V end lost 2 bases, the J end lost 8 bases, and 7 bases lay between the germline ends. This CDR3 spans 12 amino acids. The CDR3 protein is CASSEQGHEQFF. Written as DNA, the CDR3 is TGTGCCAGCAGTGAACAGGGGCATGAGCAGTTCTTC.

This rearrangement joins TRBV5-1 to TRBJ1-1; 7 bases are shared with TRBD1. V was pared by 4 bases and J by 4 bases, with 10 bases of the junction left unmatched. The CDR3 is 15 residues long. The germline CDR1 and CDR2 sequences are SGHRS and YFSETQ. CDR3 nucleotide sequence: TGCGCCAGCAGCCAAAGGGACAGCAGGGGCACTGAAGCTTTCTTT. Its protein product is CASSQRDSRGTEAFF.

The sample holds one count of this clone. This rearrangement joins TRBV6-1 to TRBJ1-1; perhaps TRBD1 as D (5 bases). The germline CDR1 and CDR2 sequences are MNHNS and SASEGT. The V and J ends lost 4 bases and 0 bases respectively, with 18 bases between them. The CDR3 sequence is 17 residues long. CDR3 loop: CASSATGGPFMNTEAFF. The CDR3 DNA reads as TGTGCCAGCAGTGCGACGGGGGGACCGTTCATGAACACTGAAGCTTTCTTT.

This clone was recorded only once. The chain is built from TRBV27 and TRBJ2-1; 11 bases agree with TRBD2. Trimming took 5 bases from V and 10 from J; bases not matched to a gene: 1. The CDR3 has 12 residues. Germline V gene sequence: CDR1 MNHEY, CDR2 SMNVEV (reference sequence). CDR3 amino acids: CASSRLAGEQFF. The CDR3 nucleotides read TGTGCCAGCAGTAGACTAGCGGGAGAGCAGTTCTTC.

This chain uses TRBV10-3 with TRBJ2-7; 7 bases match TRBD2. The CDR3 consists of 12 residues. The V segment lost 4 bases and the J segment 3 bases; nucleotides outside the gene matches: 0. Per the germline V gene, CDR1 is ENHRY and CDR2 is SYGVKD. In DNA form, the CDR3 reads TGTGCCATCAGTGGGGGGGGCTACGAGCAGTACTTC. It translates to CAISGGGYEQYF.

The chain combines TRBV5-1 with TRBJ2-1, with 8 bases lining up with TRBD2. The germline gives CDR1 SGHRS, CDR2 YFSETQ. After removal of 7 bases from V and 9 bases from J, the junction contained 9 bases not matched to a gene. The CDR3 contains 13 residues. Here the CDR3 DNA reads TGCGCCAGCGGCCGGGAGGGGCAGGGTGAGCAGTTCTTC. Amino acids: CASGREGQGEQFF. Combining the CDR3 with reference TRBV5-1 and TRBJ2-1 gives the whole variable domain KAGVTQTPRYLIKTRGQQVTLSCSPISGHRSVSWYQQTPGQGLQFLFEYFSETQRNKGNFPGRFSGRQFSNSRSEMNVSTLELGDSALYLCASGREGQGEQFFGPGTRLTVL.

The CDR3 protein is CASSSDRGDLTYNEQFF. The CDR3 DNA reads TGTGCCAGCAGCTCCGACCGGGGGGACCTAACCTACAATGAGCAGTTCTTC. This chain links TRBV11-2 with TRBJ2-1, with 7 bases matching TRBD2. The germline V gene has CDR1 SGHAT and CDR2 FQNNGV. With 4 bases clipped from V and 2 bases from J, the junction kept 11 bases outside the gene matches. This CDR3 comprises 17 residues.

This clone was detected only once. The chain has TRBV5-1 and TRBJ2-7, with TRBD1 matching 10 bases. Unmatched junction bases numbered 9, after V lost 2 bases and J lost 7 bases. The length of the CDR3 is 15 residues. CDR1 and CDR2 (germline): SGHRS, YFSETQ. The CDR3 DNA reads as TGCGCCAGCAGCTTTCAACACGACAGGGGGCCTGAGCAGTACTTC. Its translation is CASSFQHDRGPEQYF.

This chain joins TRBV11-1 and TRBJ1-3; D possibly corresponds to TRBD1 (5 bases). The CDR3 runs to 13 residues. In germline, CDR1 is SGHAT, CDR2 FQDESV (reference sequence). V was shortened by 5 bases and J by 6 bases, with 11 bases between the two germline ends. CDR3 nucleotides: TGTGCCAGCAGCCTGGGGGTCCTAAACACCATATATTTT. Protein: CASSLGVLNTIYF.

The chain has TRBV7-3 and TRBJ1-2; D ambiguous. The V end was cut by 2 bases, the J end by 8 bases, with 9 bases between. There are 12 residues in the CDR3. Germline values: CDR1 SGHTA, CDR2 FQGTGA. The chain's CDR3 is CASSLGDGGYTF. As DNA, the CDR3 is TGTGCCAGCAGCTTAGGAGACGGAGGCTACACCTTC.

The CDR3 sequence is CASSDGGLNEKLFF. CDR3 sequence (DNA): TGTGCCAGCAGTGACGGGGGCCTTAATGAAAAACTGTTTTTT. This chain uses TRBV2 with TRBJ1-4; D may be TRBD1 (6 bases). CDR3 length: 14 amino acids. Trimming removed 3 bases at V and 4 bases at J, with 9 bases between. Germline loops: CDR1 SNHLY, CDR2 FYNNEI.

There are a few counts of this clone. V usage is TRBV5-1 and J usage is TRBJ2-2; D may be TRBD1 (6 bases). Per germline, CDR1 SGHRS and CDR2 YFSETQ. The V end was cut by 2 bases, the J end by 1 base, with 9 bases between. The CDR3 length is 15 residues. The CDR3 nucleotides are TGCGCCAGCAGCTTTAGGACAGAGAACACCGGGGAGCTGTTTTTT. Its protein product is CASSFRTENTGELFF.

V is TRBV5-1 and J is TRBJ1-2, with 12 bases fitting TRBD1. The CDR3 is 16 amino acids. Germline-derived CDR1 and CDR2 are SGHRS and YFSETQ. V was clipped by 0 bases and J by 8 bases; unmatched bases: 8. The CDR3 region has the DNA TGCGCCAGCAGCTTGGCCTCGGGACAGGGGGCCGGAGGCTACACCTTC. The encoded protein is CASSLASGQGAGGYTF. Variable domain in full (rest from reference TRBV5-1 and TRBJ1-2): KAGVTQTPRYLIKTRGQQVTLSCSPISGHRSVSWYQQTPGQGLQFLFEYFSETQRNKGNFPGRFSGRQFSNSRSEMNVSTLELGDSALYLCASSLASGQGAGGYTFGSGTRLTVV.

To note about this clone: Other DNA sequences in the same sample also yield this CDR3. The rearrangement joins TRBV18 to TRBJ2-2; D might be TRBD2 (5 bases). V lost 0 bases to trimming and J lost 2 bases, with 7 bases between them. The CDR3 is 15 residues long. Per the germline V gene, CDR1 is KGHSH and CDR2 is LQKENI. CDR3 sequence (DNA): TGTGCCAGCTCACCACCGTCGGGAAACACCGGGGAGCTGTTTTTT. Translating it yields CASSPPSGNTGELFF.

This clone was seen only once. The V and J genes are TRBV15 and TRBJ2-7, with D possibly being TRBD1 (5 bases). In germline, CDR1 is LNHNV, CDR2 YYDKDF (reference sequence). V was trimmed by 1 base and J by 5 bases, leaving 21 bases between them. The CDR3 loop spans 17 amino acids. CDR3 DNA sequence: TGTGCCACCAGCAGAGTACGGCCCACAGGCCGAGGCCACGAGCAGTACTTC. Translation: CATSRVRPTGRGHEQYF. Using reference TRBV15 and TRBJ2-7 for the parts outside the CDR3, the full variable domain is DAMVIQNPRYQVTQFGKPVTLSCSQTLNHNVMYWYQQKSSQAPKLLFHYYDKDFNNEADTPDNFQSRRPNTSFCFLDIRSPGLGDTAMYLCATSRVRPTGRGHEQYFGPGTRLTVT.

DNA of the CDR3: TGCAGCGTTGAGGTGGGCACGGATGAGCAGTTCTTC. Encoded protein: CSVEVGTDEQFF. The genes are TRBV29-1 and TRBJ2-1; no firm D call. Germline values: CDR1 SQVTM, CDR2 ANQGSEA. The CDR3 consists of 12 residues. The V and J ends lost 3 bases and 8 bases respectively, with 11 bases between them.

V usage is TRBV7-6 and J usage is TRBJ2-5, with TRBD1 identical over 8 bases. Per the germline V gene, CDR1 is SGHVS and CDR2 is FNYEAQ. The CDR3 has 16 residues. V dropped 2 bases and J dropped 5; count of bases not matched to a gene: 10. The CDR3 here is CASSLRPSGGGETQYF. The CDR3 nucleotides read TGTGCCAGCAGCTTACGGCCTTCAGGGGGCGGTGAGACCCAGTACTTC.

The J gene is TRBJ2-7, the V gene TRBV5-1, with D uncertain. Germline lookup yields CDR1 SGHRS and CDR2 YFSETQ. The CDR3 totals 14 residues. Trimming cost V 2 bases and J 3 bases, with 12 bases left between them. CDR3 in amino acids: CASSLDRANYEQYF. The CDR3 DNA follows: TGCGCCAGCAGCTTAGATAGGGCGAACTACGAGCAGTACTTC.

In this sample, this clone turned up a few times. The V call is TRBV15, the J call TRBJ1-5; unclear D gene. From germline, CDR1 is LNHNV and CDR2 YYDKDF (reference sequence). This CDR3 region has 14 residues. V shed 0 bases and J shed 5 bases, with 8 bases lying between them. Written as DNA, the CDR3 is TGTGCCACCAGCAGAGATATTGGGGATCAGCCCCAGCATTTT. It encodes CATSRDIGDQPQHF.

The chain is built from TRBV28 and TRBJ1-3; D possibly corresponds to TRBD1 (6 bases). The CDR3 contains 16 residues. Germline V lookup: CDR1 MDHEN, CDR2 SYDVKM. The V end was cut by 5 bases, the J end by 0 bases, with 14 bases between. CDR3 bases: TGTGCCAGCAGTGGGCAGGGGCGCCACTCTGGAAACACCATATATTTT. Encoded protein: CASSGQGRHSGNTIYF.

J is TRBJ2-1 and V is TRBV6-4, with a weak D call TRBD2 (6 bases). This CDR3 contains 14 residues. With 6 bases removed from V and 9 bases from J, the gap between germline ends came to 18 bases. Germline-derived CDR1 and CDR2 are MRHNA and SNTAGT. The CDR3 loop is CASSKEGRAGEQFF. CDR3 sequence (DNA): TGTGCCAGCAGCAAGGAGGGCAGGGCCGGTGAGCAGTTCTTC.

A note on this clone: Other DNA sequences in the same sample also yield this CDR3. This chain uses TRBV11-3 with TRBJ1-1; unclear D gene. The germline V gene has CDR1 SGHNT and CDR2 YENEEA. Trimming took 2 bases from V and 1 from J, leaving 8 bases between them. This CDR3 contains 14 residues. CDR3 residues: CASSLSGPNTEAFF. CDR3 coding DNA: TGTGCCAGCAGCTTATCCGGGCCGAACACTGAAGCTTTCTTT. Filled out from reference TRBV11-3 and TRBJ1-1, the complete variable domain reads EAGVVQSPRYKIIEKKQPVAFWCNPISGHNTLYWYLQNLGQGPELLIRYENEEAVDDSQLPKDRFSAERLKGVDSTLKIQPAELGDSAVYLCASSLSGPNTEAFFGQGTRLTVV.

Concerning this clone: The sample holds other DNA sequences that translate to the same CDR3. The chain uses TRBV4-3 and TRBJ1-5; D remains unclear. Trimming removed 0 bases at V and 7 bases at J, with 7 bases between. CDR1 LGHNA and CDR2 YSLEER come from the germline V gene. CDR3 length: 13 residues. CDR3 DNA: TGCGCCAGCAGCCAAGATAGGCGCCAGCCCCAGCATTTT. Residues: CASSQDRRQPQHF.

In the case of this clone: Different DNA sequences within this sample yield the same CDR3. The chain employs TRBV6-6 and TRBJ2-7; D not resolved. Germline assignment: CDR1 MNHNY and CDR2 SVGAGI (reference sequence). V shed 0 bases and J shed 0 bases, with 6 bases lying between them. This CDR3 contains 14 residues. Here the CDR3 DNA reads TGTGCCAGCAGTTACTCCACAACCTCCTACGAGCAGTACTTC. Translated: CASSYSTTSYEQYF.

The V call is TRBV29-1, the J call TRBJ2-7; no definite D call. V lost 4 bases to trimming and J lost 0 bases, with 10 bases between them. From germline, CDR1 is SQVTM and CDR2 ANQGSEA. This CDR3 has 13 residues. The CDR3, as DNA: TGCAGCGTTGTAGTGGGATACTCCTACGAGCAGTACTTC. Amino acid sequence: CSVVVGYSYEQYF.

The rearrangement joins TRBV7-7 to TRBJ2-7, with a possible D match to TRBD2 (6 bases). Deletions cut 11 bases from V and 0 bases from J, with 26 bases between. The CDR3 consists of 17 residues. The germline CDR1 and CDR2 sequences are SSHAT and FNYEAQ (reference sequence). Written as DNA, the CDR3 is TGTGCCGGCCAGCACCCTCGGGACTCCCTGAGCTCCTACGAGCAGTACTTC. Protein sequence: CAGQHPRDSLSSYEQYF.

The genes are TRBV7-2 and TRBJ2-5; TRBD1 aligns across 8 bases. With 5 bases clipped from V and 4 bases from J, the junction kept 6 bases outside the gene matches. Germline CDR1 and CDR2: SGHTA and FQGNSA. The CDR3 is 14 amino acids. The CDR3 reads CASSPRTGRETQYF. CDR3 in DNA: TGTGCCAGCAGCCCTAGGACAGGGAGAGAGACCCAGTACTTC.

The chain joins TRBV29-1 to TRBJ1-5; D remains ambiguous. This CDR3 region has 12 residues. Germline CDR1 is SQVTM and CDR2 is ANQGSEA. Between the trimmed V and J ends, which lost 4 bases and 3 bases, there was a span of 7 bases. DNA of the CDR3: TGCAGCGTTGGCCGCCCCAATCAGCCCCAGCATTTT. The encoded protein is CSVGRPNQPQHF.

This rearrangement joins TRBV25-1 to TRBJ2-7; no definite D call. The length of the CDR3 is 13 residues. V shed 2 bases and J shed 6 bases, with 11 bases lying between them. Germline V gives CDR1 MGHDK, CDR2 SYGVNS. CDR3 protein: CASSEGGSSEQYF. In DNA form, the CDR3 reads TGTGCCAGCAGTGAAGGTGGCAGCTCCGAGCAGTACTTC.

The chain employs TRBV29-1 and TRBJ2-3; D perhaps matches TRBD2 (5 bases). CDR3 length: 12 amino acids. The V gene lost 4 bases and the J gene lost 6 bases, with 11 bases spanning the gap. Germline V gene lookup returns CDR1 SQVTM and CDR2 ANQGSEA. The CDR3 DNA reads as TGCAGCGTTGGAGAGTTAGCGGATACGCAGTATTTT. Amino acids: CSVGELADTQYF.

The chain carries TRBV28 and TRBJ2-7; 7 bases map to TRBD1. The CDR3 runs 13 residues. The V segment lost 8 bases and the J segment 3 bases; nucleotides outside the gene matches: 7. Germline assignment: CDR1 MDHEN and CDR2 SYDVKM. This chain's CDR3 is CASGEGAYYEQYF. As DNA, the CDR3 is TGTGCCAGCGGCGAGGGGGCGTACTACGAGCAGTACTTC.

This clone has just a few counts. The chain couples TRBV9 to TRBJ1-2; D is undetermined. Trimming stripped 1 base from V and 4 bases from J, with 14 bases between. CDR1 is SGDLS and CDR2 is YYNGEE in the germline V gene. This CDR3 comprises 15 residues. CDR3 region: CASSVWDYKGYGYTF. CDR3 sequence (DNA): TGTGCCAGCAGCGTATGGGATTATAAGGGCTATGGCTACACCTTC.